This T cell receptor (beta chain) derives from a study of cytomegalovirus exposure and HLA in healthy donors. Study outcomes and limitations: Later, an analysis found that common viral pathogens appeared to be linked with several of the most significant clusters. Reported results showed that the classifier diagnosed cytomegalovirus status with high specificity and sensitivity. Serostatus for CMV was the only available immune exposure information. In vitro experiments confirmed that three CMV-associated chains were specific for CMV antigens.

Amplification used 60 Vbeta primers and 13 Jbeta primers. Clones were read by immunoSEQ multiplex PCR, and TCRdb kept only the in-frame ones, dropping some. The data show fewer than 350,000 clones, around 90% seen once. Germline CDR1 reads SGHAT; CDR2 reads FQNNGV. The V gene lost 5 bases and the J gene lost 4 bases, with 15 bases spanning the gap. The CDR3 spans 14 residues. This clone was counted a single time. Its specificity is unknown. V and J are TRBV11-2 and TRBJ2-7; tentative D call: TRBD1 (7 bases). This receptor was taken from a woman between 18 and 29 years old in good health and CMV-seronegative. Sequencing input: PBMCs. CDR3 loop: CASSGTRGQYEQYF. CDR3 nucleotides: TGTGCCAGCAGCGGAACGCGGGGACAGTACGAGCAGTACTTC.